These T cell receptor beta chains were read from a single sample in a study of technical replicates of blood from several donors. Generated by immunoSEQ multiplex PCR, the TCRdb table keeps only in-frame clones and is missing some. The profile shows about 83,000 clones, roughly 94% of them singletons. Sequenced input: T cells isolated from PBMCs. The receptor set was obtained from a human donor in good health. CDR3s include the opening cysteine and the closing phenylalanine or tryptophan. Rows give clone size only sometimes, using once, few, many, or a class for an expanded clone.

TRBJ2-7	TRBV2	12	.	CASRETGKRQYF
TRBJ1-5	TRBV28	15	.	CASSYGTDFDQPQHF
TRBJ2-7	TRBV5-5	15	.	CASSQGTSHLYEQYF
TRBJ2-5	TRBV29-1	14	.	CSVEDTGEQETQYF
TRBJ2-2	TRBV30	16	.	CAWDLAGPLGTGELFF
TRBJ2-2	TRBV6-1	15	.	CASSEWGGLAGELFF
TRBJ2-7	TRBV15	16	.	CATSSRTGGPGYEQYF
TRBJ2-5	TRBV7-3	17	.	CASSSGPGLAGEETQYF
TRBJ2-7	TRBV28	20	.	CASSPAPGTSGSFGGYEQYF
TRBJ1-2	TRBV9	13	.	CASSTGTPVAYTF
TRBJ2-7	TRBV6-1	13	.	CASSERDFYEQYF
TRBJ1-1	TRBV7-6	13	.	CASSPGGPYEAFF
TRBJ2-1	TRBV18	13	.	CASSLTRGNEQFF
TRBJ1-1	TRBV21-1	23	.	CASSTLHFVGREGLVGMNTEAFF
TRBJ2-1	TRBV7-3	15	.	CASSLPSGGYNEQFF
TRBJ1-1	TRBV5-1	14	.	CASRPGTENTEAFF
TRBJ1-4	TRBV9	15	.	CASSPRGLRNEKLFF
TRBJ1-1	TRBV9	15	.	CASSVDWQRNTEAFF
TRBJ2-1	TRBV11-2	15	.	CASSLASGGALEQFF
TRBJ2-7	TRBV30	12	.	CAWEGTGREQYF
TRBJ2-5	TRBV28	18	.	CASSGGTSGRVIPETQYF
TRBJ2-7	TRBV28	12	.	CASGQSGYEQYF
TRBJ2-1	TRBV9	19	.	CASSPIPGLAGGRYNEQFF
TRBJ2-3	TRBV2	17	.	CASSDIVRGFGTDTQYF
TRBJ2-7	TRBV6-6	13	.	CASSQTEFYEQYF
TRBJ2-3	TRBV19	16	once	CASSILAGGNRDTQYF
TRBJ2-3	TRBV29-1	14	.	CSVAGSGETDTQYF
TRBJ2-5	TRBV25-1	15	.	CASSSIGLGRETQYF
TRBJ2-3	TRBV5-1	16	.	CASSSLTSGAQDTQYF
TRBJ2-7	TRBV10-3	16	.	CAITSGEAGGPGEQYF
TRBJ1-5	TRBV6-1	13	.	CASSEDREQPQHF
TRBJ1-3	TRBV5-4	15	.	CASSTPTGRRNTIYF
TRBJ1-1	TRBV7-9	16	.	CASSSPGGGMNTEAFF
TRBJ2-1	TRBV6-1	14	.	CASSDGRGYNEQFF
TRBJ2-2	TRBV15	17	.	CATSRDPPRTGTGELFF
TRBJ1-6	TRBV30	15	.	CAWSVGSSYNSPLHF
TRBJ2-3	TRBV7-7	14	.	CASSRGQGADTQYF
TRBJ1-2	TRBV2	14	once	CASSLSGGHYGYTF
TRBJ2-1	TRBV7-9	15	.	CASSLGTGVYNEQFF
TRBJ1-1	TRBV19	12	.	CASSKQGYEAFF